This T cell receptor beta chain was found in a study of blood T cells in healthy people across ages (dated by TCRdb to about 2015). About the investigation overall: In model experiments, template switching captured about one uniquely barcoded TCR beta cDNA molecule for every two T cells. Using deep sequencing normalized with unique cDNA molecular identifiers, the study measured how TCR beta repertoire diversity changes with age. Donors of different ages were randomly distributed across sequencing lanes to avoid experimental bias. The donors were divided into four age groups: young (average approximately 17 years), middle-aged (around 37), aged (about 62) and long-lived (roughly 82). Using the same blood draw, the study looked at two additional independent replicas of 1 million unique cDNA reads for two donors, one aged 18 to 30 and the other aged 80 or older.

Broader findings and caveats from the paper: Since profiling was done on bulk unsorted PBMCs, naive and antigen-experienced compartments could not be conclusively compared. Observed TCR beta diversity per million T cells fell roughly linearly with age, and a significant reduction was already apparent by age around 40. The long-lived group showed more naive CD4+ T cells, fewer expanded clones and increased TCR diversity than the aged group, suggesting age selection. The CMV infection status of donors was not known, potentially confounding age-related changes in expanded clonotypes. Estimates of total diversity from one million sequenced T cells were regarded as lower bounds and underestimates. A strong correlation was found between observed TCR beta diversity and the percentage of naive T cells measured by flow cytometry.

Donors were roughly 40 systemically healthy Caucasian individuals from Russia aged roughly 6 to 100 years. Each donor gave approximately 9.4 milliliters of peripheral blood, drawn into EDTA-treated Vacutainer tubes. PBMCs were isolated by Ficoll-Paque density-gradient centrifugation, with at least 6 million obtained per sample. Total RNA was extracted from PBMCs with Trizol reagent, with at least 6 micrograms obtained per sample. For every donor, flow cytometry on a PBMC aliquot measured the percentage of naive CD45RAhigh/CD27high T cells. The library was built by means of 5' RACE. The reads were generated on an Illumina HiSeq 2500. The second PCR ran for about 7 to 11 cycles and used a J-beta primer mix along with a sample-barcoded 5' primer. A template-switch 5' adaptor carrying 12 random nucleotides introduced a unique molecular identifier onto each TCR beta cDNA molecule. At least 2.5 million CDR3-containing paired-end reads were obtained from each sample. All of the RNA was converted into first-strand cDNA using the Mint cDNA synthesis kit, with a TRBC-specific oligonucleotide serving as the primer. After uracil-DNA glycosylase treatment, a first 18-cycle PCR used universal primers M1SS and BC2_uni_R on all cDNA. The authors' analysis ran thus. For normalization, 1 million high-quality reads, each with a distinct molecular identifier, were randomly selected from each sample. Reads with shared molecular identifiers were discarded instead of being binned into consensus sequences. CDR3 identification, clonotype clustering and error correction used MiTCR with a Q25 quality threshold and the strictest error-elimination algorithm. A nonparametric unseen species model using Euler transformation provided a lower-bound estimate of total TCR beta diversity. TCRdb ran its own pipeline on the public reads, namely fastp trimming at Q25 and MiXCR clone calling, and kept in-frame beta chains. Every distinct CDR3 protein forms one entry, paired with its most common genes and DNA. The V and J calls follow TCRdb's processing rather than the paper's. Within this sample are 1.5 million to 2 million distinct CDR3 sequences, with under 30% of them counted one time only. The ten largest clones take up 7.7% of the sample.

There are many counts of this clonotype. No antigen is known for it. Nothing much larger sits one base from this clone, and base qualities are not available. The CDR3 contains 12 residues, cysteine and phenylalanine counted. The sequence is cut down to CDR3 DNA, 36 bases in frame from base 1. Unmatched junction bases come to 6, with V trimmed by 2 bases and J by 12 bases. Per the germline V gene, SQVTM is the CDR1 and ANQGSEA is the CDR2. This receptor chain uses TRBV29-1 and TRBJ2-1; 8 middle bases align to TRBD1. Sequenced material: blood. The sequence derives from a woman in her twenties or thirties in good health. The DNA sequence reads TGCAGCGTTGAACAGGGGGCGCTTGGGCAGTTCTTC. This is translated as CSVEQGALGQFF.